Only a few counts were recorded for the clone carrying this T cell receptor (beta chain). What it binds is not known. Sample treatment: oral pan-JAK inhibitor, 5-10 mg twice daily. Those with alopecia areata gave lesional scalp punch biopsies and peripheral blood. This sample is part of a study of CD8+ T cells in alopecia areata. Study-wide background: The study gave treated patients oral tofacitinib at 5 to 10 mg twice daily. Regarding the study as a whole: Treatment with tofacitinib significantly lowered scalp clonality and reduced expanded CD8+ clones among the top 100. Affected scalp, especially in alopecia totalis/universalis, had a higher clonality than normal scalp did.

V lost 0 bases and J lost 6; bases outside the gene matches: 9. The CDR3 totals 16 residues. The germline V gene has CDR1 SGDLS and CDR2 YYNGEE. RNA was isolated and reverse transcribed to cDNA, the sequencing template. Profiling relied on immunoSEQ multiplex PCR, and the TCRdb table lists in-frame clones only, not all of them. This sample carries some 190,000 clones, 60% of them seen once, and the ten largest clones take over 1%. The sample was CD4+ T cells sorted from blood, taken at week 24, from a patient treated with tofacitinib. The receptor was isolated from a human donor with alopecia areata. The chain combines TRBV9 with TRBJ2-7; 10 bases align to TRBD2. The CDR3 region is CASSVEASGGISEQYF. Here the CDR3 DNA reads TGTGCCAGCAGCGTAGAGGCTAGCGGGGGAATATCCGAGCAGTACTTC.